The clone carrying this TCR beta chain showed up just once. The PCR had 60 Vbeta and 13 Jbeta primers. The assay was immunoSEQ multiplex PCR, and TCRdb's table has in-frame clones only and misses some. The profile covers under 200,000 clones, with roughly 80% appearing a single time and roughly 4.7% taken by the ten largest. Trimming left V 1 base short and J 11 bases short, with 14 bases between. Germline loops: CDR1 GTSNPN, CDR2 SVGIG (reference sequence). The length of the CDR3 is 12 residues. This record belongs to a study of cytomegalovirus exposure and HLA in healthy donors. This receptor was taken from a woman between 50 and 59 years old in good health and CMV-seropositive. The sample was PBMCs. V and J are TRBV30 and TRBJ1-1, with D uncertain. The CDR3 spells CAWSASGVGAFF. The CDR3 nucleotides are TGTGCCTGGAGTGCCTCGGGAGTTGGGGCTTTCTTT. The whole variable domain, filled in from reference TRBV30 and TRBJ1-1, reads SQTIHQWPATLVQPVGSPLSLECTVEGTSNPNLYWYRQAAGRGLQLLFYSVGIGQISSEVPQNLSASRPQDRQFILSSKKLLLSDSGFYLCAWSASGVGAFFGQGTRLTVV.